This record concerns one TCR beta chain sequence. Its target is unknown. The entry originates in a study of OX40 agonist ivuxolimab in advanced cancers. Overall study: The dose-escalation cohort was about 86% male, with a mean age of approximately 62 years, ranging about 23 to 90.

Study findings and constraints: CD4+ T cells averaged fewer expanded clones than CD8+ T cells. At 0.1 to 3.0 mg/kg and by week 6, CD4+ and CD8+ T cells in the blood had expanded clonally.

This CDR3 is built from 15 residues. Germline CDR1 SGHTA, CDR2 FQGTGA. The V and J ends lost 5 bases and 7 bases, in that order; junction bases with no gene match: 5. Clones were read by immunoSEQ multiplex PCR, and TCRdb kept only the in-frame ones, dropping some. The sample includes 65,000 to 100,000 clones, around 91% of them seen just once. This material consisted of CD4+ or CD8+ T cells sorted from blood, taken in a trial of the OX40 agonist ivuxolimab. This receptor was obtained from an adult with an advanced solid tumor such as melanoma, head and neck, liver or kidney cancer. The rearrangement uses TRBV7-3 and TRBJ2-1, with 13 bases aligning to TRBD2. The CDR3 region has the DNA TGTGCCAGCAGCCAGACTAGCGGGGGGTGGAATGAGCAGTTCTTC. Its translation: CASSQTSGGWNEQFF. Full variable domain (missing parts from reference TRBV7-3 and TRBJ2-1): GAGVSQTPSNKVTEKGKYVELRCDPISGHTALYWYRQSLGQGPEFLIYFQGTGAADDSGLPNDRFFAVRPEGSVSTLKIQRTERGDSAVYLCASSQTSGGWNEQFFGPGTRLTVL.